A single sample gave rise to the 18 T cell receptor beta chains below, sequenced in a study of blood T cell repertoires in COVID-19. Using immunoSEQ multiplex PCR, the repertoire was profiled, and TCRdb retains in-frame clones only, with some absent. The top ten clones hold roughly 1.8% of a sample with 250,000 to 300,000 clones, about 86% of them seen once. Sequencing input: peripheral blood. Receptors originate from a man in his thirties or forties with active or convalescent COVID-19.

The chain is built from TRBV4-1 and TRBJ2-7, with 7 bases fitting TRBD2. CDR3 length: 15 amino acids. With 1 base clipped from V and 1 base from J, the junction kept 4 bases outside the gene matches. Germline CDR1 and CDR2: MGHRA and YSYEKL. The CDR3, as DNA: TGCGCCAGCAGCCAAGTGCGGGGGAATTCCTACGAGCAGTACTTC. It specifies CASSQVRGNSYEQYF.

The chain is built from TRBV19 and TRBJ1-4; D unresolved. The CDR3 is 11 residues long. In germline, CDR1 is LNHDA, CDR2 SQIVND (reference sequence). V lost 5 bases and J lost 8, with 6 bases in between. The CDR3 here is CASSYGEKLFF. CDR3 in DNA: TGTGCCAGTAGTTACGGGGAAAAACTGTTTTTT.

This rearrangement joins TRBV19 to TRBJ2-7; D remains unclear. The CDR3 spans 16 residues. The V and J ends lost 3 bases and 3 bases respectively, with 18 bases between them. Germline V gives CDR1 LNHDA, CDR2 SQIVND (reference sequence). In DNA, the CDR3 is TGTGCCAGTAGTATCGAGCCATACCTTTCGATCTACGAGCAGTACTTC. Its translation: CASSIEPYLSIYEQYF.

The genes are TRBV15 and TRBJ2-7; D is uncertain. CDR3 size: 14 residues. Between the trimmed V and J ends, which lost 0 bases and 3 bases, there was a span of 9 bases. Germline V gene data show CDR1 as LNHNV and CDR2 as YYDKDF (reference sequence). CDR3 sequence reads: CATSRDTRSYEQYF. The CDR3 DNA follows: TGTGCCACCAGCAGAGATACACGGAGCTACGAGCAGTACTTC.

The J gene is TRBJ2-5, the V gene TRBV10-3, with 10 nucleotides matching TRBD2. With 2 bases clipped from V and 5 bases from J, the junction kept 11 bases outside the gene matches. The CDR3 contains 17 residues. Germline V CDR1 and CDR2: ENHRY, SYGVKD. CDR3 bases: TGTGCCATCAGTGAGATGAGTAGCGGGGGGTCAGTCGAGACCCAGTACTTC. As protein: CAISEMSSGGSVETQYF.

The chain recombines TRBV27 with TRBJ2-5, with 11 bases fitting TRBD2. V lost 8 bases and J lost 2; bases outside the gene matches: 4. The germline V gene encodes CDR1 MNHEY and CDR2 SMNVEV (reference sequence). This CDR3 has 14 residues. The CDR3 region has the DNA TGTGCCAGCGGCTTAGCGGGGGGGCAAGAGACCCAGTACTTC. This codes for CASGLAGGQETQYF.

Points on this clone: Compared with germline, one end of the junction differs, possibly owing to a read error. V is TRBV28 and J is TRBJ2-7; 8 nucleotides agree with TRBD1. The CDR3 has 11 residues. The germline V gene has CDR1 MDHEN and CDR2 SYDVKM. For the CDR3, the DNA is TGTGCCAGCAGTTCGACAGGGGAGCGGTACTTC. This translates into CASSSTGERYF.

The rearrangement links TRBV25-1 to TRBJ2-7; D gene unclear. The CDR3 has 15 residues. The V end was cut by 0 bases, the J end by 6 bases, with 15 bases between. Germline loops: CDR1 MGHDK, CDR2 SYGVNS. This CDR3 reads CASSEYRRARFEQYF. CDR3 in DNA: TGTGCCAGCAGTGAATATCGCCGCGCGAGGTTCGAGCAGTACTTC.

The CDR3 bases are TGTGCCAGCAGCGCAAGTTGGACAGGTAGTCGCACCGGGGAGCTGTTTTTT. The encoded protein is CASSASWTGSRTGELFF. The rearrangement joins TRBV9 to TRBJ2-2; 7 bases line up with TRBD1. The germline V gene encodes CDR1 SGDLS and CDR2 YYNGEE. V gave up 3 bases and J gave up 4 bases; unmatched junction bases: 12. The CDR3 has 17 residues. Supplemented by reference TRBV9 and TRBJ2-2, the full variable domain reads DSGVTQTPKHLITATGQRVTLRCSPRSGDLSVYWYQQSLDQGLQFLIQYYNGEERAKGNILERFSAQQFPDLHSELNLSSLELGDSALYFCASSASWTGSRTGELFFGEGSRLTVL.

This clone was detected only once. This chain connects TRBV4-1 to TRBJ1-1; TRBD1 matches 7 bases. This CDR3 is 15 amino acids long. The J segment lost 6 bases and the V segment lost 3 bases, leaving 10 bases of the junction unmatched. The V gene's germline CDR1 is MGHRA and CDR2 YSYEKL. CDR3 in DNA: TGCGCCAGCAGCCATTCGCACCAGGGGGGAGCTGAAGCTTTCTTT. Protein product: CASSHSHQGGAEAFF.

The V and J genes are TRBV14 and TRBJ2-1; TRBD1 aligns across 9 bases. After removal of 4 bases from V and 6 bases from J, the junction contained 1 base not matched to a gene. The CDR3 has 13 amino acids. Germline V CDR1 and CDR2: SGHDN, FVKESK. The CDR3: CASSPTGGNEQFF. Written as DNA, the CDR3 is TGTGCCAGCAGCCCGACAGGGGGCAATGAGCAGTTCTTC.

The rearrangement joins TRBV9 to TRBJ1-1, with a weak D call TRBD1 (5 bases). The CDR3 has 14 residues. The V gene lost 4 bases and the J gene lost 7 bases, with 17 bases spanning the gap. Germline lookup yields CDR1 SGDLS and CDR2 YYNGEE. CDR3 coding DNA: TGTGCCAGCAGCCCTCTCGTGACAGATAATGAAGCTTTCTTT. Amino acids: CASSPLVTDNEAFF.

CDR3 DNA: TGTGCCAGCAGCGTAGTGACAGGGCGGGACACTGAAGCTTTCTTT. Translated, it gives CASSVVTGRDTEAFF. The chain recombines TRBV9 with TRBJ1-1, with 7 positions matching TRBD1. The CDR3 is 15 amino acids. CDR1 and CDR2 (germline): SGDLS, YYNGEE. The V and J ends lost 0 bases and 3 bases, in that order; junction bases with no gene match: 5. The variable domain in full, completed from reference TRBV9 and TRBJ1-1, reads DSGVTQTPKHLITATGQRVTLRCSPRSGDLSVYWYQQSLDQGLQFLIQYYNGEERAKGNILERFSAQQFPDLHSELNLSSLELGDSALYFCASSVVTGRDTEAFFGQGTRLTVV.

The chain is built from TRBV4-2 and TRBJ2-5, with 10 bases aligning to TRBD1. The length of the CDR3 is 15 residues. V dropped 4 bases and J dropped 5; count of bases not matched to a gene: 7. In germline, CDR1 is LGHNA, CDR2 YNFKEQ. The chain's CDR3 is CASSRLTGGEETQYF. CDR3 bases: TGTGCCAGCAGCCGGTTGACAGGGGGCGAGGAGACCCAGTACTTC.

The V and J genes are TRBV5-6 and TRBJ1-2; D not certain. The CDR3 runs to 16 residues. Trimming removed 0 bases from V and 4 bases from J, with 16 bases in between. CDR1 and CDR2 (germline): SGHDT, YYEEEE. The CDR3, as DNA: TGTGCCAGCAGCTTGGATGCGGCTGGCAGCCTCTATGGCTACACCTTC. This gives the protein CASSLDAAGSLYGYTF.

The chain is built from TRBV4-1 and TRBJ2-7; weak D call: TRBD2 (6 bases). V shed 6 bases and J shed 4 bases, with 19 bases lying between them. The CDR3 has 15 amino acids. The germline V gene encodes CDR1 MGHRA and CDR2 YSYEKL. CDR3 protein: CASSSSPGGVYEQYF. As DNA, the CDR3 is TGCGCCAGCAGTTCCAGTCCCGGGGGTGTATACGAGCAGTACTTC.

The chain has TRBV7-2 and TRBJ2-7; the match to TRBD2 covers 13 bases. This CDR3 contains 16 residues. Per germline, CDR1 SGHTA and CDR2 FQGNSA. V shed 5 bases, J shed 4 bases, and the junction held 8 bases outside the gene matches. CDR3 protein: CASSLDGTSGAYEQYF. CDR3 in DNA: TGTGCCAGCAGCCTAGACGGGACTAGCGGGGCGTACGAGCAGTACTTC.

The V gene is TRBV10-2, the J gene TRBJ2-3, with 10 bases lining up with TRBD1. The CDR3 runs to 13 residues. Trimming removed 8 bases from V and 5 bases from J; junction bases left unmatched: 4. Per germline, CDR1 WSHSY and CDR2 SAAADI. CDR3 sequence: CASGGTGVDTQYF. As DNA, the CDR3 is TGCGCCAGCGGGGGGACAGGGGTAGATACGCAGTATTTT.